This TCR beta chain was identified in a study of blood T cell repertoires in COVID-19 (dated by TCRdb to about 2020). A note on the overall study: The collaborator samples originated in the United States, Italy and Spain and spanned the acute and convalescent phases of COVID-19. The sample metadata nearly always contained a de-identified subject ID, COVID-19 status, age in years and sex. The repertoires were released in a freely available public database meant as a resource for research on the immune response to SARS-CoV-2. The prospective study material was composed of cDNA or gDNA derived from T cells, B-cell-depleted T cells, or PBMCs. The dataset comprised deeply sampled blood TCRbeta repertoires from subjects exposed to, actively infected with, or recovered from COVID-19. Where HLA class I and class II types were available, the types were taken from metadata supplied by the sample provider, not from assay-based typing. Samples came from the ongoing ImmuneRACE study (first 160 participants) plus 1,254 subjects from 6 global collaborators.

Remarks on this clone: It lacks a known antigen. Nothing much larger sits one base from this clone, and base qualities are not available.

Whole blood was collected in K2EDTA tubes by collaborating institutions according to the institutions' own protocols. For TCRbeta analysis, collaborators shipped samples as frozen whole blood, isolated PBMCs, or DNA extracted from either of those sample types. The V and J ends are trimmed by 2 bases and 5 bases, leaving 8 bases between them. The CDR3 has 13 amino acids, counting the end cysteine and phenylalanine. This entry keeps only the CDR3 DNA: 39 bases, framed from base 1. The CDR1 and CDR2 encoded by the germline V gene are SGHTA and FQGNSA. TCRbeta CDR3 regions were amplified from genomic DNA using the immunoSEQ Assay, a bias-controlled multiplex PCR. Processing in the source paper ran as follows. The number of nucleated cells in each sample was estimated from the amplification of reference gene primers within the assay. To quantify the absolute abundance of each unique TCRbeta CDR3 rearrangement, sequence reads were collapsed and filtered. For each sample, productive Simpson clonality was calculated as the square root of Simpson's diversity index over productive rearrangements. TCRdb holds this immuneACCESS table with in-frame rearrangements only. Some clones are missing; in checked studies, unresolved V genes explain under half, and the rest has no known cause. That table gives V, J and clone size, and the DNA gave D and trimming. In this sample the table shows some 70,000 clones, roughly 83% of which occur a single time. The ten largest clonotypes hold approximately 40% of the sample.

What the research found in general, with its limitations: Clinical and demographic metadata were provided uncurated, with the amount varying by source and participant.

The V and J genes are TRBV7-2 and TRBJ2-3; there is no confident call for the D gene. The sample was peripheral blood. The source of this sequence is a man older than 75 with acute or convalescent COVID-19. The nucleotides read TGTGCCAGCAGCTTAAGCCCAGGAGATACGCAGTATTTT. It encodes CASSLSPGDTQYF. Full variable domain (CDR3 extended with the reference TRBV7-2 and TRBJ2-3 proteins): GAGVSQSPSNKVTEKGKDVELRCDPISGHTALYWYRQSLGQGLEFLIYFQGNSAPDKSGLPSDRFSAERTGGSVSTLTIQRTQQEDSAVYLCASSLSPGDTQYFGPGTRLTVL.